The 29 T cell receptor beta chains given below trace back to one sample, sequenced in a study of shared clonotypes between healthy human individuals. The repertoire was sequenced with immunoSEQ multiplex PCR; TCRdb's copy has only in-frame clones and lacks some. The table records hundreds of thousands of clones, under 80% of them present only once. The source material was memory CD4+ T cells sorted from blood. Subset described: CD45RA-negative fraction. Receptors were obtained from a woman aged 30 to 39 in good health.

The genes are TRBV28 and TRBJ1-2, with 7 bases identical to TRBD1. With V trimmed by 6 bases and J by 7 bases, 5 bases remained unmatched. The CDR3 runs to 12 residues. CDR1 is MDHEN, CDR2 SYDVKM, per germline. The CDR3 spells CASRQTGTGYTF. As DNA, the CDR3 is TGTGCCAGCAGACAGACAGGGACTGGCTACACCTTC.

The chain carries TRBV5-4 and TRBJ2-3; 7 nucleotides align to TRBD1. Unmatched junction bases numbered 10, after V lost 4 bases and J lost 2 bases. The germline gives CDR1 SGHNT, CDR2 YYREEE (reference sequence). The CDR3 loop spans 16 amino acids. This CDR3 is CASSADRDSTTDTQYF. CDR3 DNA sequence: TGTGCCAGCAGCGCCGACAGGGATTCGACCACAGATACGCAGTATTTT.

V gene TRBV7-9 combines with J gene TRBJ1-1; D gene ambiguous. Trimming cost V 1 base and J 7 bases, with 22 bases left between them. CDR1 and CDR2 (germline): SEHNR, FQNEAQ (reference sequence). This CDR3 contains 17 residues. The CDR3 region has the DNA TGTGCCAGCAGCTTAGAAGTGGCTTACTCCCTCAAAGGTGAAGCTTTCTTT. It translates to CASSLEVAYSLKGEAFF.

This clone has just a few counts. The chain uses TRBV19 and TRBJ2-1; D remains ambiguous. V lost 5 bases to trimming and J lost 6 bases, with 17 bases between them. Looked up from germline, CDR1 is LNHDA and CDR2 is SQIVND (reference sequence). The CDR3 totals 15 residues. The CDR3: CASSQEGMDFNEQFF. The CDR3 region has the DNA TGTGCCAGTAGTCAAGAAGGGATGGATTTCAATGAGCAGTTCTTC.

This chain joins TRBV27 and TRBJ1-5, with D tentatively TRBD1 (5 bases). Trimming removed 6 bases from V and 7 bases from J, with 19 bases in between. The CDR3 consists of 15 residues. The germline V gene has CDR1 MNHEY and CDR2 SMNVEV (reference sequence). CDR3 in amino acids: CASRTGRGVGQPQHF. The CDR3 DNA is TGTGCCAGCAGGACGGGACGGGGAGTAGGGCAGCCCCAGCATTTT.

The chain is built from TRBV5-1 and TRBJ2-2, with 7 bases aligning to TRBD2. Germline values: CDR1 SGHRS, CDR2 YFSETQ. CDR3 length: 12 amino acids. The trim removed 4 bases at V and 6 bases at J, leaving 0 bases unmatched. CDR3 nucleotides: TGCGCCAGCAGCCGGGAGGCCGGGGAGCTGTTTTTT. Translation: CASSREAGELFF.

The J gene is TRBJ1-1, the V gene TRBV28; D is undetermined. The CDR3 sequence is 13 residues long. CDR1 is MDHEN and CDR2 is SYDVKM in the germline V gene. Trimming left V 6 bases short and J 0 bases short, with 8 bases between. The DNA of the CDR3 is TGTGCCAGCAGCCAATACATGAACACTGAAGCTTTCTTT. The encoded protein is CASSQYMNTEAFF.

This clone was counted between two and nine times. V usage is TRBV5-1 and J usage is TRBJ2-7, with a tentative D call TRBD1 (6 bases). Trimming removed 0 bases from V and 0 bases from J, with 16 bases in between. The CDR3 extends over 17 amino acids. CDR1 and CDR2 from the germline V gene are SGHRS and YFSETQ. The CDR3 sequence is CASSLGNKGETSYEQYF. The CDR3 DNA reads TGCGCCAGCAGCTTGGGGAATAAGGGGGAGACCTCCTACGAGCAGTACTTC.

The chain links TRBV6-6 to TRBJ2-7; no definite D call. CDR1 is MNHNY and CDR2 is SVGAGI in the germline V gene (reference sequence). This CDR3 has 14 amino acids. Deletions cut 6 bases from V and 5 bases from J, with 17 bases between. The CDR3 nucleotides read TGTGCCAGCAGCCAAGGTCGGGTTCTAAACGAGCAGTACTTC. Residues: CASSQGRVLNEQYF.

This clone was seen many times. V and J are TRBV19 and TRBJ2-7; D not resolved. V was trimmed by 1 base and J by 2 bases, leaving 9 bases between them. This CDR3 comprises 14 residues. CDR1 and CDR2 from the germline V gene are LNHDA and SQIVND (reference sequence). In DNA form, the CDR3 reads TGTGCCAGTAGTATAGTGCACAGCCCCTACGAGCAGTACTTC. Protein product: CASSIVHSPYEQYF.

The chain couples TRBV19 to TRBJ2-1, with 8 bases matching TRBD2. CDR3 length: 14 amino acids. In germline, CDR1 is LNHDA, CDR2 SQIVND (reference sequence). V lost 3 bases, J lost 7 bases, and 5 bases stayed unmatched. The CDR3: CASSIGASGNEQFF. The CDR3 DNA is TGTGCCAGTAGTATCGGTGCTAGCGGGAATGAGCAGTTCTTC. Based on the CDR3 plus reference TRBV19 and TRBJ2-1, the full variable domain is DGGITQSPKYLFRKEGQNVTLSCEQNLNHDAMYWYRQDPGQGLRLIYYSQIVNDFQKGDIAEGYSVSREKKESFPLTVTSAQKNPTAFYLCASSIGASGNEQFFGPGTRLTVL.

In its sample, this clone was seen once. The chain is built from TRBV10-1 and TRBJ2-7, with TRBD1 identical over 8 bases. The germline V gene has CDR1 WNHNN and CDR2 SYGVQD (reference sequence). V shed 3 bases and J 4 bases; nucleotides not matched to a gene: 8. This CDR3 is 15 amino acids long. This CDR3 reads CASSESQGAIYEQYF. CDR3 DNA sequence: TGCGCCAGCAGTGAATCTCAGGGGGCGATTTACGAGCAGTACTTC.

The chain joins TRBV5-1 to TRBJ2-7; D might be TRBD1 (5 bases). Germline V gives CDR1 SGHRS, CDR2 YFSETQ. Trimming left V 4 bases short and J 2 bases short, with 10 bases between. This CDR3 region has 13 residues. The CDR3 nucleotides are TGCGCCAGCAGCGGACGACAGACCTACGAGCAGTACTTC. Protein: CASSGRQTYEQYF.

This chain uses TRBV2 with TRBJ2-5; 12 bases fit TRBD2. Trimming cost V 7 bases and J 4 bases; bases outside gene matches: 7. The CDR3 runs 15 residues. CDR1 SNHLY and CDR2 FYNNEI come from the germline V gene. The CDR3 loop is CASIGLAGLGETQYF. CDR3 coding DNA: TGTGCCAGCATTGGACTAGCGGGACTGGGAGAGACCCAGTACTTC.

This clone has only a few counts. The genes are TRBV10-1 and TRBJ2-7; D is undetermined. CDR1 and CDR2 from the germline V gene are WNHNN and SYGVQD (reference sequence). There are 14 residues in the CDR3. V was pared by 0 bases and J by 5 bases, with 11 bases between. In DNA form, the CDR3 reads TGCGCCAGCAGTGAGTCGACCGCACGGAACGAGCAGTACTTC. It codes for CASSESTARNEQYF.

The chain links TRBV10-3 to TRBJ1-5; 8 bases are shared with TRBD1. The V gene end was trimmed by 0 bases and the J gene end by 5 bases; junction bases not matched to a gene: 6. The CDR3 length is 16 residues. Germline V gene lookup returns CDR1 ENHRY and CDR2 SYGVKD. CDR3 sequence: CAISESATGGHQPQHF. In nucleotides, the CDR3 is TGTGCCATCAGTGAGTCAGCAACAGGGGGACATCAGCCCCAGCATTTT.

This chain uses TRBV6-1 with TRBJ2-2; no definite D call. The ends were cut back, 6 bases at V and 1 base at J, with 12 bases in the middle. The CDR3 contains 15 residues. Per germline, CDR1 MNHNS and CDR2 SASEGT. CDR3 loop: CASSLTELNTGELFF. The CDR3 DNA sequence: TGTGCCAGCAGCTTAACGGAGTTGAACACCGGGGAGCTGTTTTTT.

The chain combines TRBV18 with TRBJ1-1; 8 bases agree with TRBD1. The CDR3 extends over 21 amino acids. Germline V gene data show CDR1 as KGHSH and CDR2 as LQKENI. The V gene end was trimmed by 3 bases and the J gene end by 1 base; junction bases not matched to a gene: 22. CDR3 nucleotide sequence: TGTGCCAGCTCACCCACCTTGAATTCACTACGACAGGGGATGGGGAACACTGAAGCTTTCTTT. Amino acids: CASSPTLNSLRQGMGNTEAFF.

The chain employs TRBV13 and TRBJ2-5; 8 bases align to TRBD1. This CDR3 is 14 amino acids long. CDR1 is PRHDT, CDR2 FYEKMQ, per germline (reference sequence). Losses at the gene ends were 3 bases for V and 5 bases for J; bases not matched to a gene: 5. CDR3 sequence (DNA): TGTGCCAGCAGCTTCCGAGGACAGGGTGAGACCCAGTACTTC. Translating gives CASSFRGQGETQYF.

This chain links TRBV6-1 with TRBJ2-2; maybe TRBD2 (6 bases). Germline V gene lookup returns CDR1 MNHNS and CDR2 SASEGT. This CDR3 contains 15 residues. V lost 7 bases to trimming and J lost 4 bases, with 16 bases between them. This CDR3 is CASIRMGGVTGELFF. DNA of the CDR3: TGTGCCAGCATAAGGATGGGGGGAGTCACCGGGGAGCTGTTTTTT.

The rearrangement joins TRBV10-2 to TRBJ2-3; 9 positions match TRBD2. The CDR3 is made up of 14 amino acids. Germline assignment: CDR1 WSHSY and CDR2 SAAADI. The V segment lost 4 bases and the J segment 3 bases; nucleotides outside the gene matches: 2. DNA of the CDR3: TGCGCCAGCAGTGGTCTAGCGGGGACAGATACGCAGTATTTT. It codes for CASSGLAGTDTQYF.

J is TRBJ2-7 and V is TRBV5-1; D gene uncertain. The CDR3 runs to 14 residues. Germline CDR1 and CDR2: SGHRS and YFSETQ. V was pared by 4 bases and J by 5 bases, with 16 bases between. This CDR3 reads CASSQDTVRNEQYF. CDR3 bases: TGCGCCAGCAGCCAAGATACTGTCAGGAACGAGCAGTACTTC.

The chain links TRBV11-2 to TRBJ2-7; no reliable D call. V lost 0 bases, J lost 6 bases, and 15 bases lay in between. CDR1 and CDR2 from the germline V gene are SGHAT and FQNNGV. This CDR3 comprises 15 residues. In nucleotides, the CDR3 is TGTGCCAGCAGCTTAGATCTTAACAGAGTCTTCGAGCAGTACTTC. Translated: CASSLDLNRVFEQYF.

This chain uses TRBV5-1 with TRBJ2-1; 9 bases match TRBD2. This CDR3 region has 19 residues. Per germline, CDR1 SGHRS and CDR2 YFSETQ. The V gene end was trimmed by 4 bases and the J gene end by 0 bases; junction bases not matched to a gene: 14. The CDR3 region is CASSHIAGAIYSSYNEQFF. In DNA form, the CDR3 reads TGCGCCAGCAGCCACATAGCGGGAGCGATATATAGCTCCTACAATGAGCAGTTCTTC.

V and J are TRBV5-1 and TRBJ1-3; D is unclear. CDR3 length: 13 residues. The ends were cut back, 0 bases at V and 8 bases at J, with 9 bases in the middle. Germline-derived CDR1 and CDR2 are SGHRS and YFSETQ. CDR3 sequence reads: CASSLGAKDTIYF. The CDR3 nucleotides read TGCGCCAGCAGCTTGGGGGCCAAGGACACCATATATTTT.

The rearrangement links TRBV7-6 to TRBJ2-1; 11 nucleotides line up with TRBD2. The trim removed 1 base at V and 4 bases at J, leaving 3 bases unmatched. The CDR3 has 16 residues. CDR1 is SGHVS, CDR2 FNYEAQ, per germline. The CDR3 sequence: CASSLVAGGIYNEQFF. For the CDR3, the DNA is TGTGCCAGCAGCTTAGTAGCGGGAGGGATTTACAATGAGCAGTTCTTC.

This sequence joins TRBV6-5 and TRBJ2-4; unclear D gene. The CDR3 covers 12 residues. The germline V gene encodes CDR1 MNHEY and CDR2 SVGAGI. V was trimmed by 7 bases and J by 8 bases, leaving 12 bases between them. The CDR3 is CASTSPADIQYF. The CDR3 DNA follows: TGTGCCAGCACCAGCCCAGCAGACATTCAGTACTTC.

This clone occurred once. The identical CDR3 is also encoded by other nucleotide sequences in the sample. This sequence joins TRBV30 and TRBJ1-5; D possibly corresponds to TRBD1 (5 bases). The V end was cut by 3 bases, the J end by 6 bases, with 15 bases between. The CDR3 length is 14 residues. Germline V gene sequence: CDR1 GTSNPN, CDR2 SVGIG (reference sequence). Here the CDR3 DNA reads TGTGCCTGGAGCCGGACGGGGGTTACTCAGCCCCAGCATTTT. This gives the protein CAWSRTGVTQPQHF.

This chain connects TRBV5-4 to TRBJ2-7, with a weak D call TRBD2 (6 bases). With 4 bases removed from V and 0 bases from J, the gap between germline ends came to 17 bases. The CDR3 runs to 16 residues. Germline V lookup: CDR1 SGHNT, CDR2 YYREEE (reference sequence). The CDR3 loop reads CASSQVVAESSYEQYF. Here the CDR3 DNA reads TGTGCCAGCAGCCAAGTTGTAGCGGAGAGCTCCTACGAGCAGTACTTC.